This T cell receptor (beta chain) is from a study of memory CD4+ T cells and cytomegalovirus serostatus. The sort gate was single viable CD3+CD4+CD8-CD45RO+ cells for memory CD4+ T cells. CMV serostatus came from serum IgG against pp150, pp28, p38, p52. Germline CDR1 is SQVTM and CDR2 is ANQGSEA. V dropped 7 bases and J dropped 10 bases, with 16 bases sitting between them. The CDR3 has 11 residues. Measured with immunoSEQ multiplex PCR; TCRdb has only the in-frame clones, and not every one. The sample lists roughly 60,000 clones; roughly three quarters were seen once. J is TRBJ1-1 and V is TRBV29-1; maybe TRBD1 (6 bases). The sequence came from an adult in good health and CMV-seronegative. The sample taken for sequencing was memory CD4+ T cells from blood. DNA for the CDR3: TGCAGCGGCTGGACAGTAAGTGGAGCTTTCTTT. Protein product: CSGWTVSGAFF.